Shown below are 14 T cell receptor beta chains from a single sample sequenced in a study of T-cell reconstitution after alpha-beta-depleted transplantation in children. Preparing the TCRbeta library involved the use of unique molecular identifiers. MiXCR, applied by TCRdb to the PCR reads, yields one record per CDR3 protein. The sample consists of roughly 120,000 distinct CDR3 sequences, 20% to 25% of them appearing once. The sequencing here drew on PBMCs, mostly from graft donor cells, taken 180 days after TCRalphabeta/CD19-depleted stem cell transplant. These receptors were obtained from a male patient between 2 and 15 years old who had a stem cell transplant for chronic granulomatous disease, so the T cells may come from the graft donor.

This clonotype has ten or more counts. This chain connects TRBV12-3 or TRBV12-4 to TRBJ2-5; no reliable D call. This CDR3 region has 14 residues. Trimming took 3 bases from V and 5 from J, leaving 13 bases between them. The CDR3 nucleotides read TGTGCCAGCAGTTTCACCAGTGTATCGGAGACCCAGTACTTC. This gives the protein CASSFTSVSETQYF.

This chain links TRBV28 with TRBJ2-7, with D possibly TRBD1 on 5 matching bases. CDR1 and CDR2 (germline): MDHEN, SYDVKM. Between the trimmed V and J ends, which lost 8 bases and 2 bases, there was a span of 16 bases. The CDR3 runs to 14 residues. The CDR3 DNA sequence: TGTGCCAGCTGGGGCCGACAGATTACCTACGAGCAGTACTTC. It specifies CASWGRQITYEQYF.

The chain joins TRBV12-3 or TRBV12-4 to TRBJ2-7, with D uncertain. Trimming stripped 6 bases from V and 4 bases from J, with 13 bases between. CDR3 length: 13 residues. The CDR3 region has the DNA TGTGCCAGCAGGGCCGACATACAATACGAGCAGTACTTC. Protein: CASRADIQYEQYF.

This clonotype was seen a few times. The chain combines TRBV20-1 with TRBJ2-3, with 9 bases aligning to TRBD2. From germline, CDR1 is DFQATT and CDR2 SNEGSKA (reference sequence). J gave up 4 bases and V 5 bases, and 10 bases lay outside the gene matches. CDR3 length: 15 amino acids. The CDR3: CSAERSSGRPDTQYF. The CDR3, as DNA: TGCAGTGCTGAGAGGTCCAGCGGGAGGCCAGATACGCAGTATTTT.

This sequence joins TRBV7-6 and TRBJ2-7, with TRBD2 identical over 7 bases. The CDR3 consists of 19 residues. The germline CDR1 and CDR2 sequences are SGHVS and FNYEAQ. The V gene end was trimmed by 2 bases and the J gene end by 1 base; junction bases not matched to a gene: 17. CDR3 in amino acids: CASSLSAPVQAGSSYEQYF. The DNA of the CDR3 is TGTGCCAGCAGCTTATCCGCCCCTGTACAAGCGGGATCATCCTACGAGCAGTACTTC. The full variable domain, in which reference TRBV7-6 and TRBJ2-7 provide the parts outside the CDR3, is GAGVSQSPRYKVTKRGQDVALRCDPISGHVSLYWYRQALGQGPEFLTYFNYEAQQDKSGLPNDRFSAERPEGSISTLTIQRTEQRDSAMYRCASSLSAPVQAGSSYEQYFGPGTRLTVT.

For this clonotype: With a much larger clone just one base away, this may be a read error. The CDR3: CSARGRAYNEQYF. CDR3 DNA: TGCAGTGCTAGGGGCAGGGCCTACAATGAGCAGTACTTC. The chain recombines TRBV20-1 with TRBJ2-1; TRBD1 is a possible D gene (5 bases). TRBJ2-7 explains the end of the DNA better; the J call may be wrong. Germline CDR1 DFQATT, CDR2 SNEGSKA (reference sequence). The CDR3 has 13 amino acids.

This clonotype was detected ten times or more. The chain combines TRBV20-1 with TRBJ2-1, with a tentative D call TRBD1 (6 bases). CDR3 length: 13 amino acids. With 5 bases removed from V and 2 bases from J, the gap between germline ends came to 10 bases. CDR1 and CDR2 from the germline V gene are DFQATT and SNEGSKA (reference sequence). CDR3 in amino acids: CSAPGTTYNEQFF. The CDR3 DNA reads TGCAGTGCTCCCGGGACAACCTACAATGAGCAGTTCTTC.

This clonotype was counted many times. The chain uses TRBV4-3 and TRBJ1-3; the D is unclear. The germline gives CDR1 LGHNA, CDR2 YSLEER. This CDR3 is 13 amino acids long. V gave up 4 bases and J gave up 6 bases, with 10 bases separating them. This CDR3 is CASSRPPENTIYF. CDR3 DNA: TGCGCCAGCAGCCGGCCCCCGGAAAACACCATATATTTT.

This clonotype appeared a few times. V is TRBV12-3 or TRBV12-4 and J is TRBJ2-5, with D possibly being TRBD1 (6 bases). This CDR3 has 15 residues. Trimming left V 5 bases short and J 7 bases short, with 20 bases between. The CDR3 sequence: CASSPWTAEAGTQYF. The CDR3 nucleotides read TGTGCCAGCAGTCCCTGGACAGCAGAGGCCGGGACCCAGTACTTC.

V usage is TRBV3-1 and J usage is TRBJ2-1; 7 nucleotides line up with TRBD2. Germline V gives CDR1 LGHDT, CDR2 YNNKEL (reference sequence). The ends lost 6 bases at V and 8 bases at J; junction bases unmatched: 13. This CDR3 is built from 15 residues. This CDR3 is CASSPYSVAGHEQFF. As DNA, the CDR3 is TGTGCCAGCAGTCCTTACTCCGTAGCGGGTCATGAGCAGTTCTTC.

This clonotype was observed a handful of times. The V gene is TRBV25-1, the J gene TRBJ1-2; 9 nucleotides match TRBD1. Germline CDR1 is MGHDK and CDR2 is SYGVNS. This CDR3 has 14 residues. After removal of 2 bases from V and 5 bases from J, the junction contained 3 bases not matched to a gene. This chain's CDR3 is CASSEAGTGYGYTF. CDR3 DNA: TGTGCCAGCAGTGAAGCCGGGACAGGGTATGGCTACACCTTC.

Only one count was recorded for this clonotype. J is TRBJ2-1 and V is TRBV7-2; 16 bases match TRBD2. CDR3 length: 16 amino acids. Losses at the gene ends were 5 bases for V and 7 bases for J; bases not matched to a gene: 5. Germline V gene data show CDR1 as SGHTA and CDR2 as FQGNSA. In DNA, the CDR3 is TGTGCCAGCAGCCAGGGACTAGCGGGGGGGCAAAATGAGCAGTTCTTC. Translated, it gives CASSQGLAGGQNEQFF. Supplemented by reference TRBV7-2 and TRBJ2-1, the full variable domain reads GAGVSQSPSNKVTEKGKDVELRCDPISGHTALYWYRQSLGQGLEFLIYFQGNSAPDKSGLPSDRFSAERTGGSVSTLTIQRTQQEDSAVYLCASSQGLAGGQNEQFFGPGTRLTVL.

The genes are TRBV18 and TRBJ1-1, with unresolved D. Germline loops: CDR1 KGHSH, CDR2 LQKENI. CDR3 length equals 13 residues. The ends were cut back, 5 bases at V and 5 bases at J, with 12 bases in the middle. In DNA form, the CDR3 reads TGTGCCAGCTCAACAAAAGGGTCAACTGAAGCTTTCTTT. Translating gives CASSTKGSTEAFF.

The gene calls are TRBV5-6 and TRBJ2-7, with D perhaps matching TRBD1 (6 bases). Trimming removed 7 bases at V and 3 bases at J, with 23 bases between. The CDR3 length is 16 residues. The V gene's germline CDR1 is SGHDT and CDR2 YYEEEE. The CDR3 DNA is TGTGCCAGCGTCCTCCGTGCCGGACAGAAATTCTACGAGCAGTACTTC. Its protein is CASVLRAGQKFYEQYF.